This is a list of T cell receptor beta chains from one sample in a study of beta chain features in type 1 diabetes. Some clones are missing from TCRdb's copy, which holds only in-frame ones; the method was immunoSEQ multiplex PCR. Of about 150,000 clones listed, approximately 12% are singletons. The sequenced sample consisted of central memory CD4+ T cells from blood. Receptors were obtained from a man between 18 and 29 years old in good health. Each CDR3 is given with its conserved first and last residue. The D gene is left open where the match is weak. Size tells how often a clone was seen (once, few, many) or the class of an expanded clone, and some rows leave it out.

J gene	CDR3 length	V gene	D gene	clone size	CDR3 DNA	CDR3 protein
TRBJ2-7	11	TRBV7-9	.	few	TGTGCCAGCACCACGGCGTACGAGCAGTACTTC	CASTTAYEQYF
TRBJ2-7	13	TRBV29-1	.	.	TGCAGCGTTGAACGGGAATGGGGGGACGAGCAGTACTTC	CSVEREWGDEQYF
TRBJ1-2	13	TRBV6-6	.	.	TGTGCCAGCAGTTACGACAGCCTTTATGGCTACACCTTC	CASSYDSLYGYTF
TRBJ2-7	14	TRBV2	TRBD2	.	TGTGCCAGCCTAAGTCAGCGGGGGGCCTACGAGCAGTACTTC	CASLSQRGAYEQYF
TRBJ1-1	11	TRBV7-9	.	.	TGTGCCAGCATACTTACTCGTGAAGCTTTCTTT	CASILTREAFF
TRBJ2-5	12	TRBV5-6	.	.	TGTGCCAGCGGCAGATTCCAAGAGACCCAGTACTTC	CASGRFQETQYF
TRBJ1-6	16	TRBV4-2	.	.	TGTGCCAGCAGCCAACAAGGACAGACTCATAATTCACCCCTCCACTTT	CASSQQGQTHNSPLHF
TRBJ2-1	14	TRBV4-3	.	many	TGCGCCAGCAGCCAAGTTACAGTTCTCAGGGAGCAGTTCTTC	CASSQVTVLREQFF
TRBJ1-4	13	TRBV11-2	.	.	TGTGCCAGCAGCTTGGGGCAGGGGGAAAAACTGTTTTTT	CASSLGQGEKLFF
TRBJ2-7	15	TRBV4-2	.	.	TGTGCCAGCAGCCAAGATTTGACAGCCAGCTACGAGCAGTACTTC	CASSQDLTASYEQYF
TRBJ1-1	14	TRBV19	.	.	TGTGCCAGTACCTCTCGGCGGGGAAACGCTGAAGCTTTCTTT	CASTSRRGNAEAFF
TRBJ2-7	11	TRBV2	.	.	TGTGCCAGTACTATCACCTACGAGCAGTACTTC	CASTITYEQYF
TRBJ2-4	15	TRBV4-2	.	.	TGTGCCAGCAGCCAAGATATCGGGACGAAAAACATTCAGTACTTC	CASSQDIGTKNIQYF
TRBJ2-6	16	TRBV29-1	TRBD1	.	TGCAGCGTTGCCCGGACAGGTTCATCTGGGGCCAACGTCCTGACTTTC	CSVARTGSSGANVLTF
TRBJ1-2	12	TRBV5-1	.	few	TGCGCCAGCAGCTTGGAACAGACTGGCTACACCTTC	CASSLEQTGYTF
TRBJ1-2	13	TRBV7-9	.	few	TGTGCCAGCAGCTTAGATGCAGGGGATGGCTACACCTTC	CASSLDAGDGYTF
TRBJ2-3	15	TRBV9	TRBD2	few	TGTGCCAGCAGCGCTGGGGACTACATTACAGATACGCAGTATTTT	CASSAGDYITDTQYF